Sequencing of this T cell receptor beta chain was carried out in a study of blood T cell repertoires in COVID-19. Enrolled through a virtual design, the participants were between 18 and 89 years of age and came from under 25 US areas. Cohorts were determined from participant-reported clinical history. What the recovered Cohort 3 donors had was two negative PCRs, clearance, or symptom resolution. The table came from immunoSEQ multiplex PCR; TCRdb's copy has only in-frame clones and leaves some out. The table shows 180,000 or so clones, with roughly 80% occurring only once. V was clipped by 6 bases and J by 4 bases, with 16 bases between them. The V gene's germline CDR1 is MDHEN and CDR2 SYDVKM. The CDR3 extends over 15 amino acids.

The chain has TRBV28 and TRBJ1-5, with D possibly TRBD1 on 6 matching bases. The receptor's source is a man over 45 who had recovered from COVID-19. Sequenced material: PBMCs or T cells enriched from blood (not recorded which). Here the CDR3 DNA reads TGTGCCAGCAGGGAAATCAGGGGTCGGAATCAGCCCCAGCATTTT. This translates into CASREIRGRNQPQHF.